The 9 T cell receptor beta chains given below trace back to one sample, sequenced in a study of cytotoxic CD8 clonotypes in ibrutinib-treated CLL. Profiled with immunoSEQ multiplex PCR; TCRdb holds only in-frame clones, not every one. The sample lists about 150,000 clones, roughly three quarters seen once, with approximately 5.1% in the top ten. This specimen was PBMCs, taken after 24 months of ibrutinib treatment. The receptors stem from a human donor with chronic lymphocytic leukemia.

The chain couples TRBV5-6 to TRBJ1-2; 10 positions match TRBD1. The CDR3 covers 14 residues. CDR1 is SGHDT, CDR2 YYEEEE, per germline. The trim removed 4 bases at V and 5 bases at J, leaving 5 bases unmatched. The CDR3 DNA is TGTGCCAGCAGCAGCGGGACAGGGGATTATGGCTACACCTTC. Translated, it gives CASSSGTGDYGYTF.

CDR3 DNA sequence: TGTGCCAGCAGTCCCCGGGGGGGGCGAGGCCAGTACTTC. Amino acid sequence: CASSPRGGRGQYF. The J gene is TRBJ2-5, the V gene TRBV6-5, with 8 bases fitting TRBD2. The CDR3 runs to 13 residues. From germline, CDR1 is MNHEY and CDR2 SVGAGI. After removal of 5 bases from V and 10 bases from J, the junction contained 9 bases not matched to a gene.

The chain combines TRBV28 with TRBJ2-5; 8 bases fit TRBD1. Germline V gene data show CDR1 as MDHEN and CDR2 as SYDVKM. The CDR3 runs to 14 residues. Trimming cost V 4 bases and J 5 bases; bases outside gene matches: 6. The CDR3 reads CASSSTGAGETQYF. The CDR3 DNA follows: TGTGCCAGCAGTTCGACAGGGGCGGGGGAGACCCAGTACTTC.

The chain couples TRBV6-6 to TRBJ2-4; no reliable D call. Germline V gene sequence: CDR1 MNHNY, CDR2 SVGAGI (reference sequence). Trimming stripped 11 bases from V and 2 bases from J, with 22 bases between. This CDR3 is 16 amino acids long. CDR3 coding DNA: TGTGCCGCGCCCCCCGACGGGCCCGCTTCCAAAAACATTCAGTACTTC. Amino acids: CAAPPDGPASKNIQYF.

This clone was detected only a few times. The chain employs TRBV7-9 and TRBJ2-5; tentative D call: TRBD1 (6 bases). The CDR3 runs 15 residues. The V gene's germline CDR1 is SEHNR and CDR2 FQNEAQ (reference sequence). Trimming pared 2 bases from V and 2 bases from J, leaving 12 bases between. The CDR3 bases are TGTGCCAGCAGCTTACAGGGGACCCTACAAGAGACCCAGTACTTC. Translated: CASSLQGTLQETQYF.

The chain joins TRBV28 to TRBJ1-5; D unresolved. Deletions cut 3 bases from V and 4 bases from J, with 13 bases between. Germline CDR1 is MDHEN and CDR2 is SYDVKM. The CDR3 spans 15 residues. DNA for the CDR3: TGTGCCAGCAGTTTTTTATCGGTCGGGAATCAGCCCCAGCATTTT. It is translated as CASSFLSVGNQPQHF.

The J gene is TRBJ2-7, the V gene TRBV2, with D possibly being TRBD1 or TRBD2 (6 bases each). This CDR3 contains 12 residues. Per germline, CDR1 SNHLY and CDR2 FYNNEI. V was cut by 8 bases and J by 3 bases, with 11 bases left in between. The CDR3 spells CASGGLNYEQYF. The CDR3 DNA follows: TGTGCCAGCGGGGGGCTAAACTACGAGCAGTACTTC.

CDR3 in amino acids: CASRDRGRFEQYF. CDR3 sequence (DNA): TGTGCCTCACGAGACAGGGGGCGCTTCGAGCAGTACTTC. V usage is TRBV19 and J usage is TRBJ2-7, with 10 bases aligning to TRBD1. V shed 11 bases and J 6 bases; nucleotides not matched to a gene: 10. The CDR3 spans 13 residues. The germline gives CDR1 LNHDA, CDR2 SQIVND (reference sequence).

CDR3 DNA sequence: TGTGCCATCAGGTCCGGGACAGGGCCCGATGAGCAGTTCTTC. Amino acid sequence: CAIRSGTGPDEQFF. The V gene is TRBV10-3, the J gene TRBJ2-1; 9 bases agree with TRBD1. This CDR3 has 14 residues. In germline, CDR1 is ENHRY, CDR2 SYGVKD. With V trimmed by 6 bases and J by 8 bases, 8 bases remained unmatched.